This T cell receptor (beta chain) was captured in a study of CD8 T cells in Susac syndrome. Whole-study findings and limits: As the study acknowledged, the number of individuals in its TCR sequencing and HLA analysis was relatively small.

Random-hexamer reverse transcription was applied to 0.5 to 1 ug RNA. Amplification of TCR beta CDR3 by immunoSEQ multiplex PCR spanned 54 Vbeta and 13 Jbeta. One entry per CDR3 protein, called by TCRdb with MiXCR from the immunoSEQ multiplex PCR reads. Of tens of thousands of distinct CDR3 sequences detected, over 85% appear once; the ten largest clones hold 0.5% to 0.55%. Per the germline V gene, CDR1 is LNHDA and CDR2 is SQIVND (reference sequence). V lost 6 bases and J lost 6, with 17 bases in between. There are 14 residues in the CDR3. The study used healthy donors as controls matched for age and sex. With respect to this clonotype: Antigen: not known.

The chain recombines TRBV19 with TRBJ1-1, with D hard to call. The source material was CD8+ T cells from PBMCs. This TCR came from a human donor in good health. CDR3 sequence (DNA): TGTGCCAGTAGCAAGGCGATGGCAGTAGCTGAAGCTTTCTTT. Amino acids: CASSKAMAVAEAFF.